The 22 T cell receptor beta chains below were found in one sample sequenced in a study of blood T cell repertoires in COVID-19 (dated by TCRdb to the early 2020s). Libraries were prepared through the immunoSEQ multiplex PCR assay. This immuneACCESS table, as held by TCRdb, lists in-frame sequences with V and J called but not all clones. Of the missing ones, under half trace to an unresolved V gene in checked studies; the others have no known cause. For this sample there are 100,000 or so clones; 85% appear just once. The leading ten clones occupy roughly 4% of the sample. The sample was peripheral blood. The origin of the receptors is a man aged 55 to 70 with acute or convalescent COVID-19.

This chain links TRBV19 with TRBJ2-3; 8 positions agree with TRBD2. The CDR3 is made up of 16 amino acids. The J segment lost 2 bases and the V segment lost 3 bases, leaving 7 bases of the junction unmatched. The V gene's germline CDR1 is LNHDA and CDR2 SQIVND (reference sequence). The CDR3 sequence: CASSMPASGYTDTQYF. CDR3 DNA sequence: TGTGCCAGTAGTATGCCTGCTAGCGGGTACACAGATACGCAGTATTTT.

There are a few counts of this clone. The chain uses TRBV30 and TRBJ1-6; possibly TRBD1 for D (5 bases). The CDR3 is made up of 17 amino acids. V shed 0 bases and J shed 0 bases, with 12 bases lying between them. Germline V gene lookup returns CDR1 GTSNPN and CDR2 SVGIG (reference sequence). CDR3 coding DNA: TGTGCCTGGAGTGTAAAGGGGCGCGGCTCCTATAATTCACCCCTCCACTTT. The encoded protein is CAWSVKGRGSYNSPLHF. Based on the CDR3 plus reference TRBV30 and TRBJ1-6, the full variable domain is SQTIHQWPATLVQPVGSPLSLECTVEGTSNPNLYWYRQAAGRGLQLLFYSVGIGQISSEVPQNLSASRPQDRQFILSSKKLLLSDSGFYLCAWSVKGRGSYNSPLHFGNGTRLTVT.

This chain connects TRBV30 to TRBJ2-6; the D gene is possibly TRBD1 (5 bases). Germline CDR1 and CDR2: GTSNPN and SVGIG (reference sequence). CDR3 length: 15 residues. The V and J ends lost 0 bases and 1 base respectively, with 7 bases between them. CDR3 coding DNA: TGTGCCTGGAGTGTAAGGGGATCTGGGGCCAACGTCCTGACTTTC. Translating gives CAWSVRGSGANVLTF. The variable domain in full, completed from reference TRBV30 and TRBJ2-6, reads SQTIHQWPATLVQPVGSPLSLECTVEGTSNPNLYWYRQAAGRGLQLLFYSVGIGQISSEVPQNLSASRPQDRQFILSSKKLLLSDSGFYLCAWSVRGSGANVLTFGAGSRLTVL.

The CDR3 reads CASSDYQLSGRIYNEQFF. The CDR3 DNA reads as TGCGCCAGCAGTGACTATCAATTGAGCGGGAGGATTTACAATGAGCAGTTCTTC. The chain couples TRBV10-1 to TRBJ2-1; TRBD2 aligns across 9 bases. Per the germline V gene, CDR1 is WNHNN and CDR2 is SYGVQD (reference sequence). J lost 4 bases, V lost 3 bases, and 13 bases had no gene match. The CDR3 consists of 18 residues.

V and J are TRBV3-1 (or the pseudogene TRBV3-2) and TRBJ2-3; 8 positions agree with TRBD1. The CDR3 has 14 amino acids. After removal of 1 base from V and 6 bases from J, the junction contained 3 bases not matched to a gene. CDR1 and CDR2 (germline): LGHDT, YNNKEL (reference sequence). DNA of the CDR3: TGTGCCAGCAGCCAAGGGACAGGGTTGGATACGCAGTATTTT. The encoded protein is CASSQGTGLDTQYF.

This clone was seen only once. The chain links TRBV27 to TRBJ2-5; weak D call: TRBD2 (5 bases). This CDR3 spans 15 amino acids. The V and J ends lost 2 bases and 5 bases respectively, with 15 bases between them. Germline loops: CDR1 MNHEY, CDR2 SMNVEV (reference sequence). In DNA, the CDR3 is TGTGCCAGCAGTTTAACCCGAGCTAGCTACGAGACCCAGTACTTC. Translating gives CASSLTRASYETQYF.

This chain joins TRBV30 and TRBJ2-2; D not certain. The germline V gene encodes CDR1 GTSNPN and CDR2 SVGIG (reference sequence). Trimming cost V 0 bases and J 4 bases, with 9 bases left between them. The CDR3 length is 14 residues. This CDR3 reads CAWSVMSSTGELFF. The CDR3 DNA follows: TGTGCCTGGAGTGTTATGAGTTCCACCGGGGAGCTGTTTTTT.

The chain combines TRBV12-3 or TRBV12-4 with TRBJ2-7; D not certain. The CDR3 totals 11 residues. V shed 4 bases and J shed 3 bases, with 4 bases lying between them. The CDR3 region has the DNA TGTGCCAGCAGTTCCTACTACGAGCAGTACTTC. This sequence encodes CASSSYYEQYF.

The chain is built from TRBV6-6 and TRBJ1-1, with D possibly being TRBD1 (5 bases). The length of the CDR3 is 15 residues. V was cut by 2 bases and J by 0 bases, with 10 bases left in between. Germline V gene sequence: CDR1 MNHNY, CDR2 SVGAGI (reference sequence). The CDR3 region has the DNA TGTGCCAGCAGTTACGGGGGGGTAATGAACACTGAAGCTTTCTTT. Its protein product is CASSYGGVMNTEAFF.

The V gene is TRBV6-6, the J gene TRBJ2-3; 13 bases line up with TRBD2. V gave up 5 bases and J gave up 3 bases; unmatched junction bases: 8. This CDR3 comprises 17 residues. Germline V gene sequence: CDR1 MNHNY, CDR2 SVGAGI (reference sequence). CDR3: CASSRTSGGLGTDTQYF. DNA for the CDR3: TGTGCCAGCAGTCGGACTAGCGGGGGCCTGGGGACAGATACGCAGTATTTT.

The chain employs TRBV19 and TRBJ2-5, with unresolved D. The germline gives CDR1 LNHDA, CDR2 SQIVND (reference sequence). Deletions cut 6 bases from V and 0 bases from J, with 14 bases between. CDR3 length: 15 residues. The CDR3 loop is CASSPVLMYQETQYF. The CDR3 DNA follows: TGTGCCAGTAGCCCGGTCCTAATGTACCAAGAGACCCAGTACTTC. The full variable domain, in which reference TRBV19 and TRBJ2-5 provide the parts outside the CDR3, is DGGITQSPKYLFRKEGQNVTLSCEQNLNHDAMYWYRQDPGQGLRLIYYSQIVNDFQKGDIAEGYSVSREKKESFPLTVTSAQKNPTAFYLCASSPVLMYQETQYFGPGTRLLVL.

V and J are TRBV6-5 and TRBJ1-5; D ambiguous. The CDR3 extends over 14 amino acids. The ends were cut back, 5 bases at V and 9 bases at J, with 17 bases in the middle. CDR1 is MNHEY and CDR2 is SVGAGI in the germline V gene. CDR3 bases: TGTGCCAGCAGTCCGGGCGGCCTCGGGGTGCCCCAGCATTTT. Amino acids: CASSPGGLGVPQHF.

The count of this clone is one. The V gene is TRBV7-8, the J gene TRBJ2-2, with a tentative D call TRBD2 (6 bases). The germline CDR1 and CDR2 sequences are SGHVS and FQNEAQ. This CDR3 has 13 residues. The germline V and J ends were trimmed by 6 bases and 4 bases, with 9 bases remaining between them. This chain's CDR3 is CASRARGTGELFF. The CDR3, as DNA: TGTGCCAGCAGAGCGCGGGGCACCGGGGAGCTGTTTTTT.

The chain uses TRBV5-1 and TRBJ1-2; 7 bases are shared with TRBD1. The V gene end was trimmed by 3 bases and the J gene end by 4 bases; junction bases not matched to a gene: 9. The CDR3 spans 15 residues. Germline values: CDR1 SGHRS, CDR2 YFSETQ. CDR3 residues: CASSSRQGVGYGYTF. The CDR3 DNA follows: TGCGCCAGCAGCTCACGACAGGGTGTTGGCTATGGCTACACCTTC.

J is TRBJ2-5 and V is TRBV20-1; D gene ambiguous. Germline V lookup: CDR1 DFQATT, CDR2 SNEGSKA (reference sequence). This CDR3 has 11 amino acids. The V end was cut by 3 bases, the J end by 6 bases, with 8 bases between. In nucleotides, the CDR3 is TGCAGTGCTAGCCTCCCCCAGACCCAGTACTTC. It specifies CSASLPQTQYF.

CDR3 sequence: CASSVVSNPYNEQFF. CDR3 DNA: TGTGCCAGCAGCGTAGTGAGCAACCCCTACAATGAGCAGTTCTTC. The chain links TRBV9 to TRBJ2-1, with no clear D. CDR1 and CDR2 from the germline V gene are SGDLS and YYNGEE. The ends were cut back, 0 bases at V and 2 bases at J, with 9 bases in the middle. The CDR3 is 15 amino acids.

The gene calls are TRBV7-2 and TRBJ2-7; D is ambiguous. Germline CDR1 and CDR2: SGHTA and FQGNSA. Trimming left V 0 bases short and J 0 bases short, with 9 bases between. The CDR3 is 15 residues long. The CDR3 here is CASSLASTGSYEQYF. In nucleotides, the CDR3 is TGTGCCAGCAGCTTAGCCAGCACGGGCTCCTACGAGCAGTACTTC.

The rearrangement uses TRBV11-3 and TRBJ2-5; 8 positions agree with TRBD1. Germline CDR1 is SGHNT and CDR2 is YENEEA. With V trimmed by 5 bases and J by 2 bases, 7 bases remained unmatched. This CDR3 has 15 amino acids. The CDR3 reads CASSARTGLQETQYF. CDR3 nucleotide sequence: TGTGCCAGCAGCGCGCGGACAGGGCTTCAAGAGACCCAGTACTTC.

This chain joins TRBV5-4 and TRBJ1-6; tentative D call: TRBD1 (5 bases). This CDR3 spans 14 amino acids. Germline CDR1 and CDR2: SGHNT and YYREEE (reference sequence). Trimming left V 1 base short and J 8 bases short, with 10 bases between. The DNA of the CDR3 is TGTGCCAGCAGCTTGCAGGGTTATGATTCACCCCTCCACTTT. This codes for CASSLQGYDSPLHF.

The rearrangement joins TRBV5-8 to TRBJ2-5; D possibly corresponds to TRBD2 (5 bases). The CDR3 consists of 15 residues. The V gene lost 5 bases and the J gene lost 5 bases, with 19 bases spanning the gap. The germline gives CDR1 SGHTS, CDR2 YDEGEE. The CDR3 loop reads CASRPGLGAWETQYF. CDR3 in DNA: TGTGCCAGCAGACCCGGACTGGGAGCTTGGGAGACCCAGTACTTC.

This chain joins TRBV15 and TRBJ1-4; D is perhaps TRBD1 (6 bases). The germline V gene has CDR1 LNHNV and CDR2 YYDKDF (reference sequence). V was clipped by 4 bases and J by 5 bases, with 26 bases between them. This CDR3 is built from 19 residues. CDR3 loop: CATSNQWPGWDTRNEKLFF. CDR3 nucleotide sequence: TGTGCCACCAGCAACCAATGGCCGGGGTGGGACACAAGAAATGAAAAACTGTTTTTT. The variable domain in full, with the rest retrieved from reference TRBV15 and TRBJ1-4, is DAMVIQNPRYQVTQFGKPVTLSCSQTLNHNVMYWYQQKSSQAPKLLFHYYDKDFNNEADTPDNFQSRRPNTSFCFLDIRSPGLGDTAMYLCATSNQWPGWDTRNEKLFFGSGTQLSVL.

The gene calls are TRBV20-1 and TRBJ2-1; D is ambiguous. Germline CDR1 and CDR2: DFQATT and SNEGSKA (reference sequence). V lost 6 bases to trimming and J lost 9 bases, with 9 bases between them. CDR3 length equals 10 residues. The CDR3 region has the DNA TGCAGTGCCCCCGCCGGTGAGCAGTTCTTC. It codes for CSAPAGEQFF.